This TCR beta chain was retrieved from a study of cytomegalovirus exposure and HLA in healthy donors. Study results and limitations: It was reportedly the case that the classifier diagnosed cytomegalovirus status with high specificity and sensitivity. Most CMV-associated TCR beta chains were later found to appear HLA-restricted. Trimming of TCR beta V- and J-genes showed a link, identified in a later analysis, to a missense DCLRE1C variant.

Each of the donors was a healthy bone marrow donor. This clone came up once. What it recognizes is unknown. The primer mix had 60 Vbeta and 13 Jbeta primers. Generated by immunoSEQ multiplex PCR, the TCRdb table keeps only in-frame clones and is missing some. The sample lists 150,000 to 200,000 clones; approximately 82% were seen once. CDR1 and CDR2 (germline): SGHRS, YFSETQ. This CDR3 has 13 residues. V dropped 4 bases and J dropped 3 bases, with 11 bases sitting between them. The sequencing input was PBMCs. The V call is TRBV5-1, the J call TRBJ2-7; D uncertain. The TCR comes from a man between 35 and 55 years old in good health and CMV-seropositive. The CDR3 DNA follows: TGCGCCAGCAGCCTCCTCCAGAACTACGAGCAGTACTTC. As protein: CASSLLQNYEQYF.